Sequencing of this T cell receptor beta chain was carried out in a study of OX40 agonist ivuxolimab in advanced cancers. Measured with immunoSEQ multiplex PCR; TCRdb has only the in-frame clones, and not every one. The repertoire holds fewer than 100,000 clones, with more than 75% as singletons. Trimming cost V 4 bases and J 2 bases; bases outside gene matches: 7. The CDR3 is 15 residues long. Per germline, CDR1 SGDLS and CDR2 YYNGEE. This clonotype was sampled from an adult with an advanced solid tumor such as melanoma, head and neck, liver or kidney cancer. The material sequenced was CD4+ or CD8+ T cells sorted from blood, taken in a trial of the OX40 agonist ivuxolimab. The rearrangement links TRBV9 to TRBJ2-3; TRBD1 agrees at 7 bases. The CDR3 sequence: CASSRGGYSTDTQYF. Written as DNA, the CDR3 is TGTGCCAGCAGCCGAGGGGGCTACTCCACAGATACGCAGTATTTT.